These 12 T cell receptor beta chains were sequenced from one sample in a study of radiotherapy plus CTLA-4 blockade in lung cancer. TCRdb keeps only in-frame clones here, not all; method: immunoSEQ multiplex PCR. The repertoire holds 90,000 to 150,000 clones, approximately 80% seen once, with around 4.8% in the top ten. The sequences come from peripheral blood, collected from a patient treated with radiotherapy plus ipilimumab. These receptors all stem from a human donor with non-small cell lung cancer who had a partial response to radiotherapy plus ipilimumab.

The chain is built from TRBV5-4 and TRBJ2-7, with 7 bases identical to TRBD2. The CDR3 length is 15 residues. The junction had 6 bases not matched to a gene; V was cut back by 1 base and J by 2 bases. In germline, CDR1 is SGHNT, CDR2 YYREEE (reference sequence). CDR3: CASSLPGGGTYEQYF. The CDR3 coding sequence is TGTGCCAGCAGCTTGCCGGGCGGGGGTACCTACGAGCAGTACTTC.

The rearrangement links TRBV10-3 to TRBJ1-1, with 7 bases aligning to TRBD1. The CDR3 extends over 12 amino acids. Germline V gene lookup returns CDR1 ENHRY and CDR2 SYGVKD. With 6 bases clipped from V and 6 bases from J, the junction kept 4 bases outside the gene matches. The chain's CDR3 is CAIRGQSSEAFF. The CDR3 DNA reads TGTGCCATCAGGGGACAGAGCTCTGAAGCTTTCTTT.

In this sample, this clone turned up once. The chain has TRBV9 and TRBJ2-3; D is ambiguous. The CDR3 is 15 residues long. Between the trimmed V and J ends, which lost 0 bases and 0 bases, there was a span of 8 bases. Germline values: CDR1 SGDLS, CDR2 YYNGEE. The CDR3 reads CASSVGARSTDTQYF. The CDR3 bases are TGTGCCAGCAGCGTAGGGGCAAGGAGCACAGATACGCAGTATTTT.

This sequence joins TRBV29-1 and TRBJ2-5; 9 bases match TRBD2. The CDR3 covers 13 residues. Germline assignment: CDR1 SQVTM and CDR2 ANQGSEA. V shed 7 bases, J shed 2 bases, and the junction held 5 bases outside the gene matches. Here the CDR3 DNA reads TGCAGCGGACTGACTAGCGGACAAGAGACCCAGTACTTC. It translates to CSGLTSGQETQYF. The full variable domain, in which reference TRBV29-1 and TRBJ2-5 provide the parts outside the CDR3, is SAVISQKPSRDICQRGTSLTIQCQVDSQVTMMFWYRQQPGQSLTLIATANQGSEATYESGFVIDKFPISRPNLTFSTLTVSNMSPEDSSIYLCSGLTSGQETQYFGPGTRLLVL.

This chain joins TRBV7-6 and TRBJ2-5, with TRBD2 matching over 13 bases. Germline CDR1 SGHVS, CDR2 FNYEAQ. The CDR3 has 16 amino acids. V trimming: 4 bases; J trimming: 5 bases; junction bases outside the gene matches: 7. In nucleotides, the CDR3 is TGTGCCAGCAGCTCCCGACTAGCGGGAGGAAGGGAGACCCAGTACTTC. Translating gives CASSSRLAGGRETQYF.

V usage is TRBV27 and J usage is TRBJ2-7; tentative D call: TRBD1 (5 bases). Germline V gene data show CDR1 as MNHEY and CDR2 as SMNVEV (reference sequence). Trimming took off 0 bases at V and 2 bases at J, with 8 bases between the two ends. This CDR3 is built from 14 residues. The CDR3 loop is CASSLSQGPYEQYF. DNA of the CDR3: TGTGCCAGCAGTTTATCGCAGGGCCCCTACGAGCAGTACTTC.

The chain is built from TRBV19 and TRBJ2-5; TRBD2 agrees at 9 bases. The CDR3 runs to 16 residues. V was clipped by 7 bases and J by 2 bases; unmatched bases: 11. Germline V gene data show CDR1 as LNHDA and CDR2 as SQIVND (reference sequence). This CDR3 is CASTRRGGSLQETQYF. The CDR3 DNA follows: TGTGCCAGTACCCGGCGGGGGGGAAGCCTTCAAGAGACCCAGTACTTC.

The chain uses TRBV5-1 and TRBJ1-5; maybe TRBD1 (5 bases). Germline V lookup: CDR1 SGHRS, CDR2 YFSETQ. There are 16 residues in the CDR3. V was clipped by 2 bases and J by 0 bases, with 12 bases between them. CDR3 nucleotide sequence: TGCGCCAGCAGCTTCGGCAGGGATTATAGCAATCAGCCCCAGCATTTT. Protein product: CASSFGRDYSNQPQHF.

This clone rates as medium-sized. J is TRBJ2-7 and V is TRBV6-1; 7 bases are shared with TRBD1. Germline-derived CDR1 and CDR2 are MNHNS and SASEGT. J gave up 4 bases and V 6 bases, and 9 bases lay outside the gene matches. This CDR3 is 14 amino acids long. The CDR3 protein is CASRLTGLGYEQYV. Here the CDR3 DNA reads TGTGCCAGCAGACTGACAGGGTTAGGTTACGAGCAGTACGTC.

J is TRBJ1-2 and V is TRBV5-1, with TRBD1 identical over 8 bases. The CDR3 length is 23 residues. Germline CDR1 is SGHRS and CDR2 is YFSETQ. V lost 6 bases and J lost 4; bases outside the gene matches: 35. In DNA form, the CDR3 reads TGCGCCAGCAAGCATGGGAAATTGAGTGCAGGGGGCCCAACTGGGTACCCGCTCTATGGCTACACCTTC. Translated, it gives CASKHGKLSAGGPTGYPLYGYTF. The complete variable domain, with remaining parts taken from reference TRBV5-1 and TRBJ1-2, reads KAGVTQTPRYLIKTRGQQVTLSCSPISGHRSVSWYQQTPGQGLQFLFEYFSETQRNKGNFPGRFSGRQFSNSRSEMNVSTLELGDSALYLCASKHGKLSAGGPTGYPLYGYTFGSGTRLTVV.

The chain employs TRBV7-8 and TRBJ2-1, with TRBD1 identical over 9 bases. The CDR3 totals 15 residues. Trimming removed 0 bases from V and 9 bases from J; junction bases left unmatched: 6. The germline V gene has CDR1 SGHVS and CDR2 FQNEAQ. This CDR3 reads CASSLAGQGVGEQFF. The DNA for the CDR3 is TGTGCCAGCAGCTTAGCGGGACAGGGAGTTGGTGAGCAGTTCTTC. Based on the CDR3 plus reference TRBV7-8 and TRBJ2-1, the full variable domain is GAGVSQSPRYKVAKRGQDVALRCDPISGHVSLFWYQQALGQGPEFLTYFQNEAQLDKSGLPSDRFFAERPEGSVSTLKIQRTQQEDSAVYLCASSLAGQGVGEQFFGPGTRLTVL.

In nucleotides, the CDR3 is TGTGCCAGCAGTCCCAGAAGCTCGGCGGACACTGAAGCTTTCTTT. Its protein is CASSPRSSADTEAFF. V and J are TRBV6-5 and TRBJ1-1; D is unresolved. The CDR3 runs 15 residues. V lost 5 bases, J lost 3 bases, and 16 bases lay in between. CDR1 is MNHEY and CDR2 is SVGAGI in the germline V gene.